Presented here are 19 T cell receptor beta chains from one specimen sequenced in a study of shared clonotypes between healthy human individuals. Sequencing was performed with immunoSEQ multiplex PCR; in TCRdb, only in-frame clones are kept and a portion is missing. Among about 2.3 million clones listed, roughly 92% were seen once. The source material was naive CD4+ T cells from PBMCs. Indicated subset: CD45RA+ positively selected. The receptors were sampled from a man younger than 30 in good health. Some clones in this sample may be carry-over from other donors' samples.

The chain joins TRBV18 to TRBJ2-1, with 9 bases that match TRBD2. Germline CDR1 and CDR2: KGHSH and LQKENI. This CDR3 is built from 14 residues. The V segment lost 3 bases and the J segment 7 bases; nucleotides outside the gene matches: 4. CDR3 in DNA: TGTGCCAGCTCACCTGCGGGAGGGGAAAATGAGCAGTTCTTC. Translated, it gives CASSPAGGENEQFF.

V and J are TRBV5-1 and TRBJ2-7; D remains unclear. The CDR3 has 15 amino acids. Germline CDR1 SGHRS, CDR2 YFSETQ. The V gene lost 2 bases and the J gene lost 1 base, with 13 bases spanning the gap. CDR3 in amino acids: CASSFVTSASYEQYF. The CDR3 DNA reads as TGCGCCAGCAGCTTCGTCACTTCTGCTTCCTACGAGCAGTACTTC.

V gene TRBV21-1 combines with J gene TRBJ2-3; TRBD2, as called in the table, went unchecked against the DNA. TRBV21-1 is noted as a pseudogene. CDR3 length: 16 residues. CDR3 coding DNA: TGTGCCAGCAAAAAGGGGTGGGAGGGCCAAACAGATACGCAGTATTTT. Translated, it gives CASKKGWEGQTDTQYF.

In regard to this clone: Within the sample, other DNA sequences also encode this same CDR3. The chain recombines TRBV2 with TRBJ1-2; TRBD1 agrees at 10 bases. Trimming removed 6 bases from V and 5 bases from J; junction bases left unmatched: 3. This CDR3 comprises 13 residues. The germline CDR1 and CDR2 sequences are SNHLY and FYNNEI. This CDR3 reads CASRAGQGYGYTF. As DNA, the CDR3 is TGTGCCAGCAGAGCGGGACAGGGGTATGGCTACACCTTC.

This clone appeared a single time. The rearrangement uses TRBV9 and TRBJ1-3; maybe TRBD1 (5 bases). V lost 2 bases and J lost 5, with 8 bases in between. Germline assignment: CDR1 SGDLS and CDR2 YYNGEE. There are 13 residues in the CDR3. For the CDR3, the DNA is TGTGCCAGCAGCGTGGGGGATAGAAACACCATATATTTT. Its protein product is CASSVGDRNTIYF.

The chain links TRBV28 to TRBJ2-5, with 8 bases matching TRBD1. V lost 2 bases, J lost 4 bases, and 3 bases stayed unmatched. The CDR3 sequence is 14 residues long. The germline gives CDR1 MDHEN, CDR2 SYDVKM. The CDR3 here is CASSLRTGRETQYF. The CDR3 coding sequence is TGTGCCAGCAGTTTAAGGACAGGGAGAGAGACCCAGTACTTC.

The chain carries TRBV6-5 and TRBJ2-5; a possible D gene is TRBD2 (5 bases). Trimming removed 6 bases from V and 1 base from J, with 15 bases in between. Germline V gene sequence: CDR1 MNHEY, CDR2 SVGAGI. The CDR3 runs 15 residues. The CDR3: CASSPFLRVQETQYF. In DNA, the CDR3 is TGTGCCAGCAGCCCTTTTTTGAGGGTCCAAGAGACCCAGTACTTC.

This rearrangement joins TRBV6-5 to TRBJ2-7; maybe TRBD2 (5 bases). Germline-derived CDR1 and CDR2 are MNHEY and SVGAGI. CDR3 length equals 13 residues. Trimming cost V 7 bases and J 2 bases, with 12 bases left between them. The CDR3 nucleotides read TGTGCCAGCACTACGGGATGGACCTACGAGCAGTACTTC. Translated, it gives CASTTGWTYEQYF.

This sequence joins TRBV5-1 and TRBJ1-1, with D hard to call. Trimming removed 5 bases from V and 1 base from J, with 12 bases in between. CDR1 and CDR2 from the germline V gene are SGHRS and YFSETQ. This CDR3 comprises 14 residues. CDR3 residues: CASSPGPANTEAFF. For the CDR3, the DNA is TGCGCCAGCAGTCCGGGCCCCGCGAACACTGAAGCTTTCTTT.

This clone was found once. The V call is TRBV7-9, the J call TRBJ1-2, with 10 positions matching TRBD1. The V segment lost 5 bases and the J segment 8 bases; nucleotides outside the gene matches: 8. CDR1 and CDR2 (germline): SEHNR, FQNEAQ (reference sequence). The CDR3 sequence is 14 residues long. CDR3 sequence (DNA): TGTGCCAGCAGCCTGAAGGGACAGGGGCACGGCTACACCTTC. As protein: CASSLKGQGHGYTF.

The V and J genes are TRBV7-9 and TRBJ2-2; maybe TRBD2 (6 bases). Trimming removed 3 bases at V and 4 bases at J, with 12 bases between. Germline loops: CDR1 SEHNR, CDR2 FQNEAQ (reference sequence). The CDR3 runs 15 residues. For the CDR3, the DNA is TGTGCCAGCAGCTTTGGTAGCGGAGGCACCGGGGAGCTGTTTTTT. This translates into CASSFGSGGTGELFF.

On this clone itself: The sample contains more than one DNA sequence encoding this CDR3. This chain joins TRBV28 and TRBJ2-5; D remains ambiguous. This CDR3 has 12 residues. CDR1 is MDHEN, CDR2 SYDVKM, per germline. Trimming stripped 6 bases from V and 1 base from J, with 6 bases between. Here the CDR3 reads CASRRAQETQYF. DNA for the CDR3: TGTGCCAGCAGACGGGCCCAAGAGACCCAGTACTTC.

The chain employs TRBV5-1 and TRBJ2-7, with 10 bases identical to TRBD1. The junction had 7 bases not matched to a gene; V was cut back by 3 bases and J by 4 bases. Germline CDR1 is SGHRS and CDR2 is YFSETQ. The CDR3 runs 15 residues. CDR3 sequence reads: CASSSLTGGYYEQYF. In DNA form, the CDR3 reads TGCGCCAGCAGCTCGTTGACAGGGGGCTATTACGAGCAGTACTTC.

The chain has TRBV27 and TRBJ2-5; D is possibly TRBD2 (6 bases). The CDR3 loop spans 15 amino acids. CDR1 is MNHEY, CDR2 SMNVEV, per germline (reference sequence). Trimming removed 5 bases from V and 7 bases from J, with 20 bases in between. The CDR3 DNA reads TGTGCCAGCAGTCCGTCCCGGGACTGGGGAGGGACCCAGTACTTC. This gives the protein CASSPSRDWGGTQYF.

V is TRBV6-1 and J is TRBJ1-1; TRBD1 matches at 7 bases. Germline loops: CDR1 MNHNS, CDR2 SASEGT. The junction had 3 bases not matched to a gene; V was cut back by 4 bases and J by 4 bases. The CDR3 length is 13 residues. CDR3 DNA sequence: TGTGCCAGCAGTGCAGAGGGGGCCACTGAAGCTTTCTTT. This gives the protein CASSAEGATEAFF.

The chain joins TRBV5-1 to TRBJ1-2, with TRBD1 matching over 10 bases. Germline assignment: CDR1 SGHRS and CDR2 YFSETQ. This CDR3 contains 15 residues. Losses at the gene ends were 4 bases for V and 1 base for J; bases not matched to a gene: 4. The chain's CDR3 is CASSVGQGDNYGYTF. The CDR3 DNA follows: TGCGCCAGCAGCGTAGGACAGGGGGATAACTATGGCTACACCTTC.

This sequence joins TRBV4-2 and TRBJ1-5, with a possible D match to TRBD1 (5 bases). The germline V gene encodes CDR1 LGHNA and CDR2 YNFKEQ. With 0 bases removed from V and 6 bases from J, the gap between germline ends came to 9 bases. The CDR3 runs to 14 residues. CDR3 protein: CASSQEAGPQPQHF. In nucleotides, the CDR3 is TGTGCCAGCAGCCAAGAGGCGGGACCTCAGCCCCAGCATTTT.

On this clone: Other DNA sequences in the sample encode the same CDR3. The chain links TRBV2 to TRBJ1-1; perhaps TRBD1 as D (5 bases). V was clipped by 4 bases and J by 6 bases, with 12 bases between them. The CDR3 has 13 amino acids. Germline loops: CDR1 SNHLY, CDR2 FYNNEI. CDR3 sequence: CASSVLGAAEAFF. The DNA for the CDR3 is TGTGCCAGCAGTGTACTAGGGGCCGCTGAAGCTTTCTTT.

The chain is built from TRBV5-1 and TRBJ2-2; TRBD2 might be the D (6 bases). V lost 4 bases, J lost 4 bases, and 11 bases lay in between. This CDR3 contains 14 residues. From germline, CDR1 is SGHRS and CDR2 YFSETQ. The CDR3 loop is CASSQGLITGELFF. In DNA, the CDR3 is TGCGCCAGCAGCCAAGGACTAATCACCGGGGAGCTGTTTTTT.